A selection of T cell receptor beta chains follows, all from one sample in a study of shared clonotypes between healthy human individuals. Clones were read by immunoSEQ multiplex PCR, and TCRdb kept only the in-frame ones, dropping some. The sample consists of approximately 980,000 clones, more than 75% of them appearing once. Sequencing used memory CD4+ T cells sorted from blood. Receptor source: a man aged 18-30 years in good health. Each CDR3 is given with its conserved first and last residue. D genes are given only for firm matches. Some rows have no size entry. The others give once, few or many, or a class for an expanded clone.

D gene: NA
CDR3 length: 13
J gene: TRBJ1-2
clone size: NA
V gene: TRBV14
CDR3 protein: CASSQVPVGGYTF

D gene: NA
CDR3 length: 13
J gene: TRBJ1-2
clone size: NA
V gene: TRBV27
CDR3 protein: CASSDGTAYGYTF

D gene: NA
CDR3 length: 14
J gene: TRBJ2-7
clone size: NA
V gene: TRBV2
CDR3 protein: CASSKIGKPYEQYF

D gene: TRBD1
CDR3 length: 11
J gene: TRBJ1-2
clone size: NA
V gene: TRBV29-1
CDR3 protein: CSAGQGRGYTF

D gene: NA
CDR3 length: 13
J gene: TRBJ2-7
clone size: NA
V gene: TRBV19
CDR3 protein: CASRHSQGYEQYF

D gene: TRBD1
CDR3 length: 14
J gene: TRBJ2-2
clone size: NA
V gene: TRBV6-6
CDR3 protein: CASILQGATGELFF

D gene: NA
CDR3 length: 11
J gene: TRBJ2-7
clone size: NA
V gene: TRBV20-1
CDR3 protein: CSARRTYEQYF

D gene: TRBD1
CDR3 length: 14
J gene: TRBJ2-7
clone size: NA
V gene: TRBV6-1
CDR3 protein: CASRGTGLSYEQYF

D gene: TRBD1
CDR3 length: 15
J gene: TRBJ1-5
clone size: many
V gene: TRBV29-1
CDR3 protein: CSASGTGGKNQPQHF

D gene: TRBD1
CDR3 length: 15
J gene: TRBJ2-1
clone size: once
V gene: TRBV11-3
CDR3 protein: CASSMTGGKYNEQFF

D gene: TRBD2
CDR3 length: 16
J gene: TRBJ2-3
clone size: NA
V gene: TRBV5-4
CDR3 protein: CASSLLAGASTDTQYF

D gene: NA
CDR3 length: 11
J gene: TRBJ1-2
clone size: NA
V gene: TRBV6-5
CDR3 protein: CASSELGVYTF

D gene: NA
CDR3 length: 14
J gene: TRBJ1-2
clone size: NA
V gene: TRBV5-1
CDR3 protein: CASSLADRAYGYTF

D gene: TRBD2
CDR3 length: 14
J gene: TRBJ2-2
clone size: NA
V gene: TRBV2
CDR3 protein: CATRGRINTGELFF

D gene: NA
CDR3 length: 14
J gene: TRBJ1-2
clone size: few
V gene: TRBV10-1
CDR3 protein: CASSPSGQYYGYTF

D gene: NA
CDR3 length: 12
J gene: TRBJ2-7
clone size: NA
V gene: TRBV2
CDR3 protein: CASSETEIEQYF

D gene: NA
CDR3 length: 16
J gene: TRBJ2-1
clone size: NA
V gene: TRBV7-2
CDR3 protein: CASTLQQGTLYNEQFF

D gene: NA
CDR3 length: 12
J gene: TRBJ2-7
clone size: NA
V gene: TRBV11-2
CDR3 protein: CASSSEPYEQYF

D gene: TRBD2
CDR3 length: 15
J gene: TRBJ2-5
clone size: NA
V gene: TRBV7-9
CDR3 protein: CASSLEGGHGETQYF

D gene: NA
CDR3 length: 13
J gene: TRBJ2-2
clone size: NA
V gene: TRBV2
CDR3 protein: CASNRRDLGELFF

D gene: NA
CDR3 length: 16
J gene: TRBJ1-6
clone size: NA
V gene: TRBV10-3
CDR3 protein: CAISESDGRNGSPLHF

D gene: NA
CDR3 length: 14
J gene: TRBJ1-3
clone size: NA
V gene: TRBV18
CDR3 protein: CASSPQGSGNTIYF

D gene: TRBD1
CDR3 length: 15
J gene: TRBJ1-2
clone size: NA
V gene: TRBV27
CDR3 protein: CASRSPGQGANGYTF

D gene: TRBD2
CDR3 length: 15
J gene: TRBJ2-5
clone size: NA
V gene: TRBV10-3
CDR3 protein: CAISEVGLVSETQYF

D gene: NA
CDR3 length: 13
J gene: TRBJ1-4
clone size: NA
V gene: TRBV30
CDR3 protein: CAWRDSPNEKLFF

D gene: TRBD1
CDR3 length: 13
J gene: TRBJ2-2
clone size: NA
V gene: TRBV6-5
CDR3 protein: CASSHGQVGELFF

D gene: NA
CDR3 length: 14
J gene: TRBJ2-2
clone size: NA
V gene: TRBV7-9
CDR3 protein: CASSALAGLGELFF

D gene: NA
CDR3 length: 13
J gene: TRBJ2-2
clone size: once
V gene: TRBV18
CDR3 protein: CASSPSGVGELFF

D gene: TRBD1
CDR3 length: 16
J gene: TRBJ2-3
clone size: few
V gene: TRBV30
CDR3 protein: CAWSAGQGVTTDTQYF

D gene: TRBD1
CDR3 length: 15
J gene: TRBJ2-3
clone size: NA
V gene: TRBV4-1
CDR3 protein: CASSLGQGDTDTQYF

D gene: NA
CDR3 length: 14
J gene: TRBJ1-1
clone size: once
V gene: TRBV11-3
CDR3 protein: CASSLSGSSTEAFF